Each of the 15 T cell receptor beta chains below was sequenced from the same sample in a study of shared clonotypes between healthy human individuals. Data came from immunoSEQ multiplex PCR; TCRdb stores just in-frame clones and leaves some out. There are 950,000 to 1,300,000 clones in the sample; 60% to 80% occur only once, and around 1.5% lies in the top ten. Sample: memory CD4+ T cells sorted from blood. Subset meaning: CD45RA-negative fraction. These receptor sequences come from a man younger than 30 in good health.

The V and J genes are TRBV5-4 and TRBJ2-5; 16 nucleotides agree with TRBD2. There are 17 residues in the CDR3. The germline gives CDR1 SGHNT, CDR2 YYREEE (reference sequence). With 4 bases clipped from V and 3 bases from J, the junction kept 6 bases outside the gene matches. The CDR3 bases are TGTGCCAGCAGCCGAGGGACTAGCGGGAGGGAAAAAGAGACCCAGTACTTC. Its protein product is CASSRGTSGREKETQYF.

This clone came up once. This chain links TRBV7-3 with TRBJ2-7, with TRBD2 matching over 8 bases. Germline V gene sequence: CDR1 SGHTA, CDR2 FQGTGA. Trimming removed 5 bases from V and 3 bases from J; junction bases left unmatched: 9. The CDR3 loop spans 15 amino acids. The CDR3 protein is CASSLQRGTIYEQYF. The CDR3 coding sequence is TGTGCCAGCAGCCTACAGCGGGGGACCATCTACGAGCAGTACTTC.

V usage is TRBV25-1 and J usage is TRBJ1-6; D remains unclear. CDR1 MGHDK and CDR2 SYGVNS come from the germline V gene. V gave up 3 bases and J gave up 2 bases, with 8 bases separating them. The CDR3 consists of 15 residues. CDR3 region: CASSENRPYNSPLHF. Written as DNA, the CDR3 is TGTGCCAGCAGTGAGAACAGACCCTATAATTCACCCCTCCACTTT.

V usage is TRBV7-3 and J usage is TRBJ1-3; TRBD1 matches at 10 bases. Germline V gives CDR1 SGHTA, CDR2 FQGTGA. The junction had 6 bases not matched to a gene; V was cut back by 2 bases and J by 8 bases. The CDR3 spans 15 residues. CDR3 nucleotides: TGTGCCAGCAGCTTATTGGGACAGGGGTCGGACACCATATATTTT. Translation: CASSLLGQGSDTIYF.

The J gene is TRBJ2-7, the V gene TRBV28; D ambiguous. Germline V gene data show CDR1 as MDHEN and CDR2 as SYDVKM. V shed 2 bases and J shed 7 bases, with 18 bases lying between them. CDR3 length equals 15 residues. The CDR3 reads CASSLNPSLTGEQYF. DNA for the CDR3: TGTGCCAGCAGTTTAAACCCCTCCCTAACCGGGGAGCAGTACTTC.

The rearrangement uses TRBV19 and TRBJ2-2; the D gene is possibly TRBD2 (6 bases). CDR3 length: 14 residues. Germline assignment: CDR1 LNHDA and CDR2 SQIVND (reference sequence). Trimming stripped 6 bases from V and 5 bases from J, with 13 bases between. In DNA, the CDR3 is TGTGCCAGTAGGACTAGTCTCTCAACCGGGGAGCTGTTTTTT. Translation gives CASRTSLSTGELFF.

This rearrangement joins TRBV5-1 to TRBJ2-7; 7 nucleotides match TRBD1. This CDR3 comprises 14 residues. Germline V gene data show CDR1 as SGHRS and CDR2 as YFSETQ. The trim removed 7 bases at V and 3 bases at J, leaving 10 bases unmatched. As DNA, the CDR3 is TGCGCCAGCGTTGACTCGGGACAGTACTACGAGCAGTACTTC. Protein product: CASVDSGQYYEQYF.

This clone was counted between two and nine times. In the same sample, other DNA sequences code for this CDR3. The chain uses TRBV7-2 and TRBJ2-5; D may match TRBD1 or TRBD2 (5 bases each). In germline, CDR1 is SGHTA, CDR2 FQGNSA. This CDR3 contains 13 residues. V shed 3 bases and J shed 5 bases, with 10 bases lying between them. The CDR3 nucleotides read TGTGCCAGCAGCTTGGGGGTGAGGGAGACCCAGTACTTC. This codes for CASSLGVRETQYF.

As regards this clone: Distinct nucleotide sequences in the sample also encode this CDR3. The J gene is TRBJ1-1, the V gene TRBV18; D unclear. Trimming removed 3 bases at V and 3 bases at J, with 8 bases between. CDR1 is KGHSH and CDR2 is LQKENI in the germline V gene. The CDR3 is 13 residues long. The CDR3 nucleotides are TGTGCCAGCTCACCGCCCGGGGACACTGAAGCTTTCTTT. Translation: CASSPPGDTEAFF.

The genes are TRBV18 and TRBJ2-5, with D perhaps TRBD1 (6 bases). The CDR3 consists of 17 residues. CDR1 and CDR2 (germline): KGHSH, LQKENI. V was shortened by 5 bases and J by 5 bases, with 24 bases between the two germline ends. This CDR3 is CASSSGQRGVVGETQYF. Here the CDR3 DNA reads TGTGCCAGCTCATCCGGACAGCGAGGGGTTGTTGGGGAGACCCAGTACTTC.

CDR3 loop: CAWRELGYTEAFF. In nucleotides, the CDR3 is TGTGCCTGGAGGGAATTGGGCTACACTGAAGCTTTCTTT. V and J are TRBV30 and TRBJ1-1; no reliable D call. V was pared by 3 bases and J by 3 bases, with 11 bases between. Germline V gene sequence: CDR1 GTSNPN, CDR2 SVGIG (reference sequence). The CDR3 is made up of 13 amino acids.

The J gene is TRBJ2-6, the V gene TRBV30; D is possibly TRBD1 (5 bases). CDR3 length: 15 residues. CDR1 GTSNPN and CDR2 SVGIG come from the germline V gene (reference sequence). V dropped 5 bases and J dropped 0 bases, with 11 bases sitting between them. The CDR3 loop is CAWEEQVSGANVLTF. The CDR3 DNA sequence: TGTGCCTGGGAAGAACAGGTCTCTGGGGCCAACGTCCTGACTTTC.

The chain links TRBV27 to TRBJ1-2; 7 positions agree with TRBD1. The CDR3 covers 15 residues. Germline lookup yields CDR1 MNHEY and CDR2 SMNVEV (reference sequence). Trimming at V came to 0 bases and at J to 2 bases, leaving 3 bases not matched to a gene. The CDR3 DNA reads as TGTGCCAGCAGTTTATCAATGACAGGGAACTATGGCTACACCTTC. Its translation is CASSLSMTGNYGYTF.

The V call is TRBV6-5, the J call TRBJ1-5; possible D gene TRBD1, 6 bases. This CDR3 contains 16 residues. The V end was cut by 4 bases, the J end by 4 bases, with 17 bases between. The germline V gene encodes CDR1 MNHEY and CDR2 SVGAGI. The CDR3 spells CASSLAGEWGNQPQHF. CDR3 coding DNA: TGTGCCAGCAGTTTGGCAGGGGAATGGGGAAATCAGCCCCAGCATTTT.

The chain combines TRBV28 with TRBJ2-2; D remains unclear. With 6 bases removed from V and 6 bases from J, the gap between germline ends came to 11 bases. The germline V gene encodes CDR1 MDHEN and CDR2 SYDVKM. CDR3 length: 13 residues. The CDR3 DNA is TGTGCCAGCAGCCAATTGACGCCCGGGGAGCTGTTTTTT. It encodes CASSQLTPGELFF.